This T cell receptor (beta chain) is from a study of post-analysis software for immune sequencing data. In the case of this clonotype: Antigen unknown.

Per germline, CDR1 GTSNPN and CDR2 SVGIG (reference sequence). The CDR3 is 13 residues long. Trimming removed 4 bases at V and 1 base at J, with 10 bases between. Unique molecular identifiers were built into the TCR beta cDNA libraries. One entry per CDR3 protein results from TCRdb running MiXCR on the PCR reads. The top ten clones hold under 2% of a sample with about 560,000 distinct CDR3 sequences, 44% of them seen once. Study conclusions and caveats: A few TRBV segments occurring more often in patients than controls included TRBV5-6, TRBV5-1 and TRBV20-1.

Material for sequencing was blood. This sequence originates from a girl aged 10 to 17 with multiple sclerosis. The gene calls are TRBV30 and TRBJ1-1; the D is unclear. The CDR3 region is CAWTTNTNTEAFF. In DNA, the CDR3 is TGTGCCTGGACTACCAACACGAACACTGAAGCTTTCTTT.